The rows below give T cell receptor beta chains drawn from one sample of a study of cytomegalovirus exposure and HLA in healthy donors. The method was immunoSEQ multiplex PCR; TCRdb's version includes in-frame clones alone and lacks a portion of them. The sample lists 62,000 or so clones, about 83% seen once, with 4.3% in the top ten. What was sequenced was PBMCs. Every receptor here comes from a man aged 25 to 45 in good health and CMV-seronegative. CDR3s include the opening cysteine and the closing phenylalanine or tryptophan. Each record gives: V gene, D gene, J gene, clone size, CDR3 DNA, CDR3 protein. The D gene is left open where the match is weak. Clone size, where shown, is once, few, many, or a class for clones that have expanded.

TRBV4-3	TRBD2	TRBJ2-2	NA	TGCGCCAGCAGCGACGGACTAGTAGGGACCGGGGAGCTGTTTTTT	CASSDGLVGTGELFF
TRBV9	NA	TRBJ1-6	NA	TGTGCCAGCAGCGTCAATAATTCACCCCTCCACTTT	CASSVNNSPLHF
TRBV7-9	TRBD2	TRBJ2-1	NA	TGTGCCAGCAGCCCGAACTTGGCGGGGGGGCCGTATGAGCAGTTCTTC	CASSPNLAGGPYEQFF
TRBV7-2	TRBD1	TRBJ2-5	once	TGTGCCAGCAGCACCCGGACAGGGGAATCGCGGGAGACCCAGTACTTC	CASSTRTGESRETQYF
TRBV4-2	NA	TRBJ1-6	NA	TGTGCCAGCAGCCGAGGACAGCCCAATTCACCCCTCCACTTT	CASSRGQPNSPLHF
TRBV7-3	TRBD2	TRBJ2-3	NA	TGTGCCAGCAGCTCCAGCGGGGGTAGCACAGATACGCAGTATTTT	CASSSSGGSTDTQYF
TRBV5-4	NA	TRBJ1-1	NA	TGTGCCAGCAGCTTGGGCCGGGGAAGGAACACTGAAGCTTTCTTT	CASSLGRGRNTEAFF
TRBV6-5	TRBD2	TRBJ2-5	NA	TGTGCCAGCAGTTACGGGCGGGGGGGTATCAAGACCCAGTACTTC	CASSYGRGGIKTQYF
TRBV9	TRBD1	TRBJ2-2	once	TGTGCCAGCAGCTCGATTCGACAGGGGCGGTCCGGGGAGCTGTTTTTT	CASSSIRQGRSGELFF
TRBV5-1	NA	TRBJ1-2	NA	TGCGCCAGCAGCCAAACCCTCGCGGTACAGGGCTATGGCTACACCTTC	CASSQTLAVQGYGYTF
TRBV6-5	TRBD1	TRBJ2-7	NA	TGTGCCAGCAGTTTGGGACAGGCCGTCTACGAGCAGTACTTC	CASSLGQAVYEQYF
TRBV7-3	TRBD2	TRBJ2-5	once	TGTGCCAGCAGCTACCTAGCGGGGAAACAAGAGACCCAGTACTTC	CASSYLAGKQETQYF
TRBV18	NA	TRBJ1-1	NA	TGTGCCAGCTCACCAGGTCAACAATCGAACACTGAAGCTTTCTTT	CASSPGQQSNTEAFF
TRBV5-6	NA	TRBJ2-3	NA	TGTGCCAGCAGCTCCACGCGGATGGAGAGAGATACGCAGTATTTT	CASSSTRMERDTQYF
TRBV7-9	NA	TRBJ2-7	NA	TGTGCCAGCAGCTTAAGTGATCCGAGACAGTTACACGAGCAGTACTTC	CASSLSDPRQLHEQYF
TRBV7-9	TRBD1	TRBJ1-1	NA	TGTGCCAGCAGCTCAAGACAGGGGAGGAACACTGAAGCTTTCTTT	CASSSRQGRNTEAFF
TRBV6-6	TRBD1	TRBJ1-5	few	TGTGCCAGCAGTTTGCGTCCCGGGACAGGGTATCAGCCCCAGCATTTT	CASSLRPGTGYQPQHF
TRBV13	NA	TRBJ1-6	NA	TGTGCCAGCAGCTTATCAGGGCGTACGTCTAATTCACCCCTCCACTTT	CASSLSGRTSNSPLHF
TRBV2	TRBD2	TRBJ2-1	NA	TGTGCCGGCAGCGGGAGTAACGGCTACAATGAGCAGTTCTTC	CAGSGSNGYNEQFF
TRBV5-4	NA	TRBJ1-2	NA	TGTGCCAGCAGCTTGGACACCATCTATGGCTACACCTTC	CASSLDTIYGYTF
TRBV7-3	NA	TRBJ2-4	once	TGTGCCAGCAGCCTAAACAGGGCCAAGGGCCTCCTGGCCAAAAACATTCAGTACTTC	CASSLNRAKGLLAKNIQYF
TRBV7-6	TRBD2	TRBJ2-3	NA	TGTGCCAGCAGCTTAGATGGCGGGAGGTCGGATACGCAGTATTTT	CASSLDGGRSDTQYF
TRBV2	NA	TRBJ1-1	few	TGTGCCATGGACAGAGGACAAAACACTGAAGCTTTCTTT	CAMDRGQNTEAFF
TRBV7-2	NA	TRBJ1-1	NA	TGTGCCAGCAGCTCTCAGACAGGACGTGAAGCTTTCTTT	CASSSQTGREAFF
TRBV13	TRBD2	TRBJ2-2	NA	TGTGCCAGCAGCTTATCGGGGAGGGCCGGGGAGCTGTTTTTT	CASSLSGRAGELFF
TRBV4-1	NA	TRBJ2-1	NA	TGCGCCAGCAGCCAGGCCCCGGGTTCCTACAATGAGCAGTTCTTC	CASSQAPGSYNEQFF
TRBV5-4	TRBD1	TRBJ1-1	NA	TGTGCCAGCAGCTTCCGGGACAGGACCAACACTGAAGCTTTCTTT	CASSFRDRTNTEAFF
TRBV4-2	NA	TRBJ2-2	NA	TGTGCCAGCAGCCAGCGGGATCTGAACACCGGGGAGCTGTTTTTT	CASSQRDLNTGELFF
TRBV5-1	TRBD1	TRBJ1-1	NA	TGCGCCAGCAGCTTGACGGGACAGGCCAGGGCTGAAGCTTTCTTT	CASSLTGQARAEAFF
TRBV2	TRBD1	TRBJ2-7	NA	TGTGCCAGCAGTTCGGACAGGGTGTACGAGCAGTACTTC	CASSSDRVYEQYF
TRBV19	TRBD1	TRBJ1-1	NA	TGTGCCAGTAGTATGCCCGCCCTCAGGACAGGTTTGAACACTGAAGCTTTCTTT	CASSMPALRTGLNTEAFF
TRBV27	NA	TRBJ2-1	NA	TGTGCCAGCAGTTTCCCCCCCAGCGGGCCTTACAATGAGCAGTTCTTC	CASSFPPSGPYNEQFF
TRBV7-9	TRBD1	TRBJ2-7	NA	TGTGCCAGCCGCTCCGGAGGACAGGGCTACGAGCAGTACTTC	CASRSGGQGYEQYF